One sample yielded the 31 T cell receptor beta chains listed below, sequenced in a study of CD8+CD57+ T cells in acquired aplastic anemia. Genomic DNA served as template for TCR beta VDJ and CDR3 profiling. TCRdb recomputed calls from the reads with MiXCR, one row per CDR3 protein. The data contain 450,000 to 550,000 distinct CDR3 sequences, roughly 34% of them singletons. Patients who underwent sequencing had shown CD8+CD57+ cell expansion by flow cytometry. The source material was sorted CD4+, CD8+, or CD8+CD57+ T cells (not recorded which) from PBMCs. The receptors come from a human donor with aplastic anemia.

This clonotype was counted between two and nine times. The chain combines TRBV6-4 with TRBJ2-7; 7 nucleotides align to TRBD2. Germline V gene sequence: CDR1 MRHNA, CDR2 SNTAGT. V dropped 4 bases and J dropped 4; count of bases not matched to a gene: 10. The CDR3 extends over 15 amino acids. In DNA, the CDR3 is TGTGCCAGCAGTGCCCTAGCGGCGGAAGGGTACGAGCAGTACTTC. This gives the protein CASSALAAEGYEQYF.

Many counts were recorded for this clonotype. The chain couples TRBV24-1 to TRBJ2-3, with D uncertain. Trimming pared 6 bases from V and 3 bases from J, leaving 9 bases between. Germline CDR1 and CDR2: KGHDR and SFDVKD. This CDR3 has 13 amino acids. The CDR3 reads CATSRSWTDTQYF. The DNA for the CDR3 is TGTGCCACCAGTCGGAGCTGGACAGATACGCAGTATTTT.

The DNA for the CDR3 is TGTGCCAGCAGCTTAGACCCAGGTCGCCAAGAGACCCAGTACTTC. Its protein product is CASSLDPGRQETQYF. The rearrangement uses TRBV7-3 and TRBJ2-5; D is unclear. The CDR3 sequence is 15 residues long. The V end lost 2 bases, the J end lost 1 base, and 11 bases lay between the germline ends. Looked up from germline, CDR1 is SGHTA and CDR2 is FQGTGA.

In this sample, this clonotype turned up once. The V and J genes are TRBV10-3 and TRBJ1-2, with TRBD1 matching 8 bases. The germline V gene encodes CDR1 ENHRY and CDR2 SYGVKD. Trimming cost V 6 bases and J 9 bases; bases outside gene matches: 12. This CDR3 has 14 residues. CDR3 in DNA: TGTGCCATCAGCTCCCCCGGGACAGGTCGGAGCTACACCTTC. Translation gives CAISSPGTGRSYTF.

Details on this clonotype: One junction end disagrees with the germline gene, perhaps due to a read error. CDR3 sequence: CAGSVLAASTAYGYTF. CDR3 coding DNA: TGTGCCGGTAGTGTCTTAGCAGCGAGTACCGCCTATGGCTACACCTTC. The V gene is TRBV19, the J gene TRBJ1-2; D is unclear. Germline lookup yields CDR1 LNHDA and CDR2 SQIVND (reference sequence). This CDR3 comprises 16 residues.

The chain links TRBV6-1 to TRBJ1-2; TRBD1 matches at 10 bases. Germline CDR1 is MNHNS and CDR2 is SASEGT. The CDR3 is 15 residues long. The ends lost 6 bases at V and 3 bases at J; junction bases unmatched: 7. The CDR3 reads CASRDRGVLDYGYTF. The CDR3 DNA reads as TGTGCCAGCAGGGACAGGGGGGTGTTGGACTATGGCTACACCTTC.

This clonotype occurred a few times. The J gene is TRBJ2-2, the V gene TRBV6-5, with D uncertain. V shed 3 bases and J shed 6 bases, with 14 bases lying between them. The CDR3 contains 15 residues. Per germline, CDR1 MNHEY and CDR2 SVGAGI. The CDR3 sequence: CASSYQLMKSGELFF. As DNA, the CDR3 is TGTGCCAGCAGTTATCAGCTTATGAAATCCGGGGAGCTGTTTTTT.

This clonotype has ten or more counts. The chain joins TRBV7-2 to TRBJ2-7, with D perhaps matching TRBD2 (6 bases). V shed 5 bases and J shed 0 bases, with 14 bases lying between them. The CDR3 extends over 15 amino acids. Per the germline V gene, CDR1 is SGHTA and CDR2 is FQGNSA. Here the CDR3 reads CASSRSGTGSYEQYF. The CDR3 DNA reads TGTGCCAGCAGCCGGAGTGGGACTGGCTCCTACGAGCAGTACTTC.

This clonotype has only a few counts. The chain combines TRBV4-1 with TRBJ1-1; D might be TRBD1 (5 bases). V was trimmed by 1 base and J by 3 bases, leaving 9 bases between them. CDR1 is MGHRA, CDR2 YSYEKL, per germline. The CDR3 runs 14 residues. The CDR3 loop is CASSQVSRDTEAFF. Here the CDR3 DNA reads TGCGCCAGCAGCCAAGTATCCAGGGACACTGAAGCTTTCTTT.

In its sample, this clonotype was seen many times. The chain has TRBV7-2 and TRBJ2-5; D not certain. V was trimmed by 1 base and J by 1 base, leaving 7 bases between them. The CDR3 spans 14 residues. The germline V gene encodes CDR1 SGHTA and CDR2 FQGNSA. This chain's CDR3 is CASSLVGTQETQYF. The CDR3 DNA is TGTGCCAGCAGCTTAGTTGGCACCCAAGAGACCCAGTACTTC.

This clonotype was observed a handful of times. The chain couples TRBV4-2 to TRBJ2-4; 16 bases are a match to TRBD2. This CDR3 contains 17 residues. The V segment lost 3 bases and the J segment 7 bases; nucleotides outside the gene matches: 6. CDR1 is LGHNA, CDR2 YNFKEQ, per germline. The CDR3 bases are TGTGCCAGCAGCCAGGGAGGGACTAGCGGGGGGGGGAACATTCAGTACTTC. This translates into CASSQGGTSGGGNIQYF.

This clonotype was counted between two and nine times. The junction differs from germline at one of its ends, possibly a read error. The chain recombines TRBV24-1 with TRBJ2-7; the D call may be TRBD1 or TRBD2 (5 bases each). CDR3 size: 15 residues. The germline gives CDR1 KGHDR, CDR2 SFDVKD. The CDR3 DNA follows: TGTGCCAGCAGTTTATCCGGGACCGTCGCCTACGAGCAGTACTTC. As protein: CASSLSGTVAYEQYF.

This clonotype came up many times. The chain has TRBV19 and TRBJ1-2, with 7 bases that match TRBD1. The CDR3 totals 14 residues. Trimming removed 3 bases from V and 3 bases from J; junction bases left unmatched: 4. The germline V gene encodes CDR1 LNHDA and CDR2 SQIVND (reference sequence). CDR3 nucleotides: TGTGCCAGTAGTATTGAGGGGGCTGACTATGGCTACACCTTC. It codes for CASSIEGADYGYTF.

The sample holds a few counts of this clonotype. The chain carries TRBV3-1 and TRBJ2-7, with 10 bases that match TRBD2. CDR3 size: 18 residues. The V segment lost 1 base and the J segment 2 bases; nucleotides outside the gene matches: 11. Germline V gene lookup returns CDR1 LGHDT and CDR2 YNNKEL (reference sequence). CDR3: CASSQAASGSGTTYEQYF. For the CDR3, the DNA is TGTGCCAGCAGCCAAGCGGCTAGCGGGAGCGGAACGACCTACGAGCAGTACTTC.

Worth noting for this clonotype: It may be a read error: a sequence one base away is much more abundant. This chain uses TRBV2 with TRBJ1-4, with a possible D match to TRBD1 (5 bases). The CDR3 is 14 amino acids. Germline CDR1 and CDR2: SNHLY and FYNNEI. CDR3 bases: TGTGCCGGCAGTAAGTCCCGGGACCGGGAAAAACTGTTTTTT. Translating it yields CAGSKSRDREKLFF.

This clonotype appeared many times. The chain couples TRBV10-3 to TRBJ1-1, with TRBD1 as a possible D gene (6 bases). The CDR3 runs to 15 residues. V gave up 4 bases and J gave up 0 bases, with 12 bases separating them. Germline CDR1 ENHRY, CDR2 SYGVKD. The CDR3 nucleotides are TGTGCCATCAGTGTAGGGGGGGACATGAACACTGAAGCTTTCTTT. This sequence encodes CAISVGGDMNTEAFF.

This rearrangement joins TRBV3-1 to TRBJ2-6; TRBD1 or TRBD2 may be the D gene (5 bases each). This CDR3 is 16 amino acids long. The V end lost 3 bases, the J end lost 4 bases, and 13 bases lay between the germline ends. Looked up from germline, CDR1 is LGHDT and CDR2 is YNNKEL (reference sequence). The CDR3 loop is CASSQLGASGANVLTF. The CDR3, as DNA: TGTGCCAGCAGCCAGCTCGGGGCTTCAGGGGCCAACGTCCTGACTTTC.

This clonotype was detected ten times or more. This sequence joins TRBV29-1 and TRBJ2-7, with D unclear. CDR1 and CDR2 (germline): SQVTM, ANQGSEA. The CDR3 extends over 14 amino acids. V gave up 6 bases and J gave up 3 bases, with 18 bases separating them. This chain's CDR3 is CSVSSSRAVYEQYF. In nucleotides, the CDR3 is TGCAGCGTCAGCTCTTCTAGGGCAGTCTACGAGCAGTACTTC.

This rearrangement joins TRBV5-1 to TRBJ2-7; 14 bases match TRBD2. Trimming took 0 bases from V and 0 from J; bases not matched to a gene: 2. CDR1 and CDR2 from the germline V gene are SGHRS and YFSETQ. The CDR3 sequence is 17 residues long. CDR3: CASSLETSGRASYEQYF. The CDR3 coding sequence is TGCGCCAGCAGCTTGGAGACTAGCGGGAGGGCCTCCTACGAGCAGTACTTC.

In its sample, this clonotype was seen a few times. The junction departs from the called germline gene at one end, perhaps through a read error. The CDR3 spells CASSPPGSPLHF. Here the CDR3 DNA reads TGTGCCAGCAGTCCGCCCGGATCACCCCTCCACTTT. This chain joins TRBV24-1 and TRBJ1-6; D is unresolved. There are 12 residues in the CDR3. The germline V gene has CDR1 KGHDR and CDR2 SFDVKD.

The CDR3 spells CASSGGTSGDQETQYF. The CDR3 region has the DNA TGTGCCAGCAGCGGCGGGACTAGCGGAGACCAAGAGACCCAGTACTTC. The chain combines TRBV5-5 with TRBJ2-5, with 11 bases matching TRBD2. Germline loops: CDR1 SGHKS, CDR2 YYEKEE (reference sequence). There are 16 residues in the CDR3. With V trimmed by 4 bases and J by 0 bases, 5 bases remained unmatched. The whole variable domain, remainder taken from reference TRBV5-5 and TRBJ2-5, is DAGVTQSPTHLIKTRGQQVTLRCSPISGHKSVSWYQQVLGQGPQFIFQYYEKEERGRGNFPDRFSARQFPNYSSELNVNALLLGDSALYLCASSGGTSGDQETQYFGPGTRLLVL.

The chain links TRBV15 to TRBJ1-5, with 8 bases aligning to TRBD1. Germline V gene sequence: CDR1 LNHNV, CDR2 YYDKDF (reference sequence). The junction had 5 bases not matched to a gene; V was cut back by 3 bases and J by 4 bases. This CDR3 has 15 amino acids. The chain's CDR3 is CATSSRDRGNQPQHF. Here the CDR3 DNA reads TGTGCCACCAGCAGCCGCGACAGGGGAAATCAGCCCCAGCATTTT.

This clonotype showed up many times. The chain couples TRBV10-2 to TRBJ2-7; 12 bases map to TRBD2. CDR3 length: 15 amino acids. The J segment lost 3 bases and the V segment lost 4 bases, leaving 4 bases of the junction unmatched. From germline, CDR1 is WSHSY and CDR2 SAAADI. The CDR3 spells CASSAVTSGGYEQYF. CDR3 nucleotides: TGCGCCAGCAGTGCTGTGACTAGCGGGGGCTACGAGCAGTACTTC.

As concerns this clonotype: This is likely a read error, given that the CDR3 carries no conserved phenylalanine or tryptophan at its end. V is TRBV15 and J is TRBJ1-5; no definite D call. The V end was cut by 8 bases, the J end by 0 bases, with 11 bases between. Germline values: CDR1 LNHNV, CDR2 YYDKDF (reference sequence). This CDR3 contains 14 residues. Here the CDR3 DNA reads TGTGCCACCGCACTGGAATATAGCAATCAGCCCCAGCATCTC. Its protein product is CATALEYSNQPQHL.

The gene calls are TRBV25-1 and TRBJ2-7; D might be TRBD2 (6 bases). V gave up 8 bases and J gave up 6 bases, with 11 bases separating them. The CDR3 runs 11 residues. Per germline, CDR1 MGHDK and CDR2 SYGVNS. The CDR3 DNA is TGTGCCAGCGGCTACGGGGGCGAGCAGTACTTC. Translation: CASGYGGEQYF.

The CDR3 DNA follows: TGCAGCGTTTTCGGACTAGCGGGCTCCTACAATGAGCAGTTCTTC. Encoded protein: CSVFGLAGSYNEQFF. V and J are TRBV29-1 and TRBJ2-1; 11 bases line up with TRBD2. Germline CDR1 is SQVTM and CDR2 is ANQGSEA. The ends lost 5 bases at V and 0 bases at J; junction bases unmatched: 3. This CDR3 region has 15 residues.

This clonotype has just a few counts. V and J are TRBV7-2 and TRBJ2-3, with no clear D. The CDR3 consists of 11 residues. Germline V gives CDR1 SGHTA, CDR2 FQGNSA. Trimming stripped 4 bases from V and 11 bases from J, with 10 bases between. CDR3 bases: TGTGCCAGCAGCTCCGGGCCCCAGCAGTATTTT. This encodes CASSSGPQQYF.

Ten or more counts support this clonotype. The CDR3 reads CSAEGGGNTEAFF. The CDR3 bases are TGCAGCGCCGAAGGGGGCGGGAACACTGAAGCTTTCTTT. J is TRBJ1-1 and V is TRBV29-1, with 7 bases that match TRBD1. V gave up 7 bases and J gave up 1 base; unmatched junction bases: 6. This CDR3 has 13 amino acids. Germline CDR1 and CDR2: SQVTM and ANQGSEA.

This clonotype was picked up many times. V is TRBV24-1 and J is TRBJ2-1; TRBD2 agrees at 8 bases. Germline V lookup: CDR1 KGHDR, CDR2 SFDVKD. The CDR3 sequence is 14 residues long. The junction had 15 bases not matched to a gene; V was cut back by 11 bases and J by 10 bases. The CDR3 bases are TGTGCCATCGGCGGGCCAGCGGGAGTTGGGGAGCAGTTCTTC. Encoded protein: CAIGGPAGVGEQFF.

The CDR3 DNA is TGCAGCGTTGAACCAGGTCCCAATCAGCCCCAGCATTTT. It encodes CSVEPGPNQPQHF. The chain joins TRBV29-1 to TRBJ1-5; D is undetermined. Trimming took off 2 bases at V and 3 bases at J, with 8 bases between the two ends. This CDR3 has 13 residues. The germline CDR1 and CDR2 sequences are SQVTM and ANQGSEA.

This clonotype was counted at least ten times. The chain links TRBV10-3 to TRBJ2-7; 13 bases agree with TRBD2. The germline gives CDR1 ENHRY, CDR2 SYGVKD. Trimming took 2 bases from V and 1 from J; bases not matched to a gene: 5. The CDR3 runs 17 residues. CDR3 loop: CAISEPGTSGISYEQYF. The CDR3, as DNA: TGTGCCATCAGTGAGCCCGGGACTAGCGGGATTTCCTACGAGCAGTACTTC.